This is a list of T cell receptor beta chains from one sample in a study of T-cell reconstitution after alpha-beta-depleted transplantation in children. TCRdb reprocessed the PCR reads via MiXCR and lists one record per CDR3 protein. The sample carries roughly 500,000 distinct CDR3 sequences, around 16% recorded once. The sample consisted of PBMCs from the stem cell graft donor, taken from the stem cell graft. These receptors were collected from a human donor who donated a stem cell graft to a child with acute lymphoblastic leukemia. The CDR3 runs from the conserved cysteine through the conserved F or W. The order of the fields is J gene, D gene, CDR3 length, V gene, clone size, CDR3 DNA, CDR3 protein. The D gene is left open where the match is weak. Rows may omit the clone size; those that give it use once, few, many or a size class.

J: TRBJ2-5; D: TRBD2; length: 17; V: TRBV4-1; size: few; DNA: TGCGCCAGCAGCCAAGATCCCCAGCGGGAAGGTGGGGAGACCCAGTACTTC; CDR3: CASSQDPQREGGETQYF
J: TRBJ2-7; D: NA; length: 14; V: TRBV4-2; size: NA; DNA: TGTGCCAGCAGCTCCTCTAGCAGCTCCTACGAGCAGTACTTC; CDR3: CASSSSSSSYEQYF
J: TRBJ2-2; D: TRBD2; length: 16; V: TRBV18; size: few; DNA: TGTGCCAGCTCAAGGGAAGCGGGAACGAACACCGGGGAGCTGTTTTTT; CDR3: CASSREAGTNTGELFF
J: TRBJ1-1; D: NA; length: 10; V: TRBV29-1; size: NA; DNA: TGCAGCGTCCATGGGGGGGGAGCTTTCTTT; CDR3: CSVHGGGAFF
J: TRBJ2-1; D: NA; length: 14; V: TRBV29-1; size: few; DNA: TGCAGCGTTGAAGAGTCTAGAGCCTACAATGAGCAGTTCTTC; CDR3: CSVEESRAYNEQFF
J: TRBJ2-1; D: NA; length: 11; V: TRBV29-1; size: NA; DNA: TGCAGCGTTTCCAGCCCCGATGAGCAGTTCTTC; CDR3: CSVSSPDEQFF
J: TRBJ2-7; D: NA; length: 15; V: TRBV27; size: few; DNA: TGTGCCAGCAGTTCCGGACCAGCCCCGGGTAACGAGCAGTACTTC; CDR3: CASSSGPAPGNEQYF
J: TRBJ1-4; D: TRBD1; length: 16; V: TRBV9; size: few; DNA: TGTGCCAGCAGCGCGGGAACAGGGGGCTGGGGTGAAAAACTGTTTTTT; CDR3: CASSAGTGGWGEKLFF
J: TRBJ2-1; D: NA; length: 12; V: TRBV29-1; size: few; DNA: TGCAGCGTTAGTCAGGGAGCTAATGAGCAGTTCTTC; CDR3: CSVSQGANEQFF
J: TRBJ1-1; D: NA; length: 13; V: TRBV29-1; size: few; DNA: TGCAGCGTCTCCGACAGATTGAACACTGAAGCTTTCTTT; CDR3: CSVSDRLNTEAFF
J: TRBJ2-5; D: NA; length: 13; V: TRBV29-1; size: NA; DNA: TGCAGCGTTGATGGCCAAAACCAAGAGACCCAGTACTTC; CDR3: CSVDGQNQETQYF
J: TRBJ1-1; D: NA; length: 15; V: TRBV3-1; size: few; DNA: TGTGCCAGCAGCGATGGGGGGACCATGCGGACTGAAGCTTTCTTT; CDR3: CASSDGGTMRTEAFF
J: TRBJ2-3; D: TRBD2; length: 19; V: TRBV6-5; size: few; DNA: TGTGCCAGCAGTTACTCAGGGCCTAGCGGGAGTTGGTGGACAGATACGCAGTATTTT; CDR3: CASSYSGPSGSWWTDTQYF
J: TRBJ1-1; D: NA; length: 13; V: TRBV11-2; size: few; DNA: TGTGCCAGCAGAGGACGACTGAACACTGAAGCTTTCTTT; CDR3: CASRGRLNTEAFF
J: TRBJ1-1; D: TRBD1; length: 16; V: TRBV6-1; size: few; DNA: TGTGCCAGCAGCCTAGTCTTGGACAGGGAGTATGCTGAAGCTTTCTTT; CDR3: CASSLVLDREYAEAFF
J: TRBJ2-7; D: NA; length: 16; V: TRBV7-2; size: NA; DNA: TGTGCCAGCAGCTTAGACGGGCGGGGACCGCTGTACGAGCAGTACTTC; CDR3: CASSLDGRGPLYEQYF
J: TRBJ2-5; D: TRBD1; length: 14; V: TRBV5-1; size: NA; DNA: TGCGCCAGCAGCGTCGGGACAGCCCAAGAGACCCAGTACTTC; CDR3: CASSVGTAQETQYF
J: TRBJ2-1; D: NA; length: 14; V: TRBV6-1; size: NA; DNA: TGTGCCAGCAGTGATAACAAATCCTACAATGAGCAGTTCTTC; CDR3: CASSDNKSYNEQFF
J: TRBJ2-7; D: TRBD2; length: 14; V: TRBV12-3/TRBV12-4; size: few; DNA: TGTGCCAGCAACCTCTCCGGGGAGGGCTACGAGCAGTACTTC; CDR3: CASNLSGEGYEQYF
J: TRBJ2-1; D: NA; length: 16; V: TRBV5-1; size: few; DNA: TGCGCCAGCAGCCCCCTTTTTGGGGGAGATATCGATGAGCAGTTCTTC; CDR3: CASSPLFGGDIDEQFF
J: TRBJ2-7; D: NA; length: 13; V: TRBV7-9; size: few; DNA: TGTGTCAGCAGCTTTACCGGGTCCTACGAGCAGTACTTC; CDR3: CVSSFTGSYEQYF
J: TRBJ2-7; D: TRBD1; length: 20; V: TRBV7-1; size: few; DNA: TGTGCCAGCAGATCAGAAGGAGGGACAGGGAGGCTACTATTGTCCTACGAGCAGTACTTC; CDR3: CASRSEGGTGRLLLSYEQYF
J: TRBJ2-7; D: TRBD1; length: 15; V: TRBV5-1; size: NA; DNA: TGCGCCAGCTCACTTTGGACAGGGGGGACCTACGAGCAGTACTTC; CDR3: CASSLWTGGTYEQYF
J: TRBJ2-3; D: TRBD2; length: 13; V: TRBV2; size: NA; DNA: TGTGCCAGCGTACCGGGAGGAGAAGATACGCAGTATTTT; CDR3: CASVPGGEDTQYF
J: TRBJ2-1; D: TRBD2; length: 16; V: TRBV20-1; size: NA; DNA: TGCAGTGCTGACAAACCGGGACTAGTTAAATATAGTGAGCAGTTCTTC; CDR3: CSADKPGLVKYSEQFF
J: TRBJ1-1; D: NA; length: 15; V: TRBV20-1; size: few; DNA: TGCAGTGCTTCGATACTTCCAGGGAGGGACACTGAAGCTTTCTTT; CDR3: CSASILPGRDTEAFF
J: TRBJ1-5; D: NA; length: 15; V: TRBV7-9; size: many; DNA: TGTGCCAGCAGCCCACAAACGGACGGGAATCAGCCCCAGCATTTT; CDR3: CASSPQTDGNQPQHF
J: TRBJ1-3; D: NA; length: 16; V: TRBV9; size: few; DNA: TGTGCCAGCAGCGTCACTACAGGAGAAGGTGGAAACACCATATATTTT; CDR3: CASSVTTGEGGNTIYF
J: TRBJ2-1; D: NA; length: 15; V: TRBV29-1; size: few; DNA: TGCAGCGTTGAACGAGGGTTCGGGTCCTACAATGAGCAGTTCTTC; CDR3: CSVERGFGSYNEQFF
J: TRBJ2-3; D: NA; length: 13; V: TRBV12-3/TRBV12-4; size: few; DNA: TGTGCCAGCAGTTTTGGGTCCGGAGATACGCAGTATTTT; CDR3: CASSFGSGDTQYF
J: TRBJ1-2; D: NA; length: 12; V: TRBV12-3/TRBV12-4; size: NA; DNA: TGTGCCAGCAGTCCGGGGACTCGTGGCTACACCTTC; CDR3: CASSPGTRGYTF
J: TRBJ1-1; D: NA; length: 15; V: TRBV27; size: few; DNA: TGTGCCAGCAGTCCGGGTCTCTTGGTGGGGACTGAAGCTTTCTTT; CDR3: CASSPGLLVGTEAFF
J: TRBJ1-4; D: NA; length: 16; V: TRBV14; size: few; DNA: TGTGCCAGCAGCCAAGATCTGACAGCAACTAATGAAAAACTGTTTTTT; CDR3: CASSQDLTATNEKLFF
J: TRBJ2-4; D: TRBD2; length: 18; V: TRBV20-1; size: few; DNA: TGCAGTGCTGGAGGACTAGCGGGAGGGCGGATAGCCAAAAACATTCAGTACTTC; CDR3: CSAGGLAGGRIAKNIQYF
J: TRBJ2-3; D: TRBD2; length: 16; V: TRBV7-9; size: few; DNA: TGTGCCAGCAGCCAGACTAGCGGGAGCCCCACAGATACGCAGTATTTT; CDR3: CASSQTSGSPTDTQYF
J: TRBJ2-3; D: TRBD2; length: 15; V: TRBV12-3/TRBV12-4; size: NA; DNA: TGTGCCAGCAGTGCTAGCGGGAGAGGGGAAGATACGCAGTATTTT; CDR3: CASSASGRGEDTQYF
J: TRBJ2-5; D: NA; length: 14; V: TRBV2; size: few; DNA: TGTGCCAGCCCAGCAGGGGCGGCTCGAGAGACCCAGTACTTC; CDR3: CASPAGAARETQYF
J: TRBJ2-5; D: TRBD2; length: 19; V: TRBV11-2; size: NA; DNA: TGTGCCAGCAGCTTTATTGGTGGGAAGGCAGCGGGAGAGAAAGAGACCCAGTACTTC; CDR3: CASSFIGGKAAGEKETQYF
J: TRBJ1-5; D: NA; length: 14; V: TRBV5-1; size: few; DNA: TGCGCCAGCAGCTTGGCGGGGACGGGCCAGCCCCAGCATTTT; CDR3: CASSLAGTGQPQHF
J: TRBJ2-7; D: NA; length: 13; V: TRBV29-1; size: NA; DNA: TGCAGCGTCGAGGGAAGCGGAGGCTACGAGCAGTACTTC; CDR3: CSVEGSGGYEQYF
J: TRBJ2-2; D: NA; length: 15; V: TRBV9; size: few; DNA: TGTGCCAGCAGCGAGAGGGTTACGAACACCGGGGAGCTGTTTTTT; CDR3: CASSERVTNTGELFF
J: TRBJ2-7; D: NA; length: 15; V: TRBV5-1; size: NA; DNA: TGCGCCAGCAGCCCTCGGGACCCAAGTACTTACGAGCAGTACTTC; CDR3: CASSPRDPSTYEQYF